This paragraph covers one TCR beta chain sequence. Per the study methods: The authors estimated nucleated cell counts from reference gene primer amplification. TCRdb's copy holds only in-frame clones and misses some; the assay was immunoSEQ multiplex PCR. V, J and clone size reflect that table, while D and trimming were determined from the DNA. The sample records approximately 72,000 clones, almost 85% being singletons. These data belong to a study of blood T cell repertoires in COVID-19. Study-wide context: COVID-19 samples from acute and convalescent phases originated in the United States, Italy and Spain. T cells, B-cell-depleted T cells, or PBMCs provided the cDNA or gDNA that served as material.

V shed 1 base, J shed 3 bases, and the junction held 6 bases outside the gene matches. CDR1 LGHDT and CDR2 YNNKEL come from the germline V gene (reference sequence). The CDR3 is 15 amino acids. Input material: peripheral blood. This clonotype was sampled from a man aged 50 to 60 with active COVID-19. V is TRBV3-1 (or the pseudogene TRBV3-2) and J is TRBJ2-7, with TRBD2 matching 7 bases. The CDR3 coding sequence is TGTGCCAGCAGCCAAGGTTTGGGCGGGAGCTACGAGCAGTACTTC. Translating it yields CASSQGLGGSYEQYF.